This T cell receptor beta chain was identified during a study of shared T cell receptors in the human thymus. Clones were read by immunoSEQ multiplex PCR, and TCRdb kept only the in-frame ones, dropping some. The table shows hundreds of thousands of clones, with more than 75% occurring only once. This CDR3 contains 16 residues. V shed 5 bases and J shed 0 bases, with 14 bases lying between them. The germline CDR1 and CDR2 sequences are LGHNA and YSLEER. This sample was shared with a second study, whose subject was human thymus T cells.

J is TRBJ1-3 and V is TRBV4-3; D is uncertain. The material sequenced was thymocytes. The receptor was derived from a boy under three years old with a congenital heart defect. The chain's CDR3 is CASSFFPGASGNTIYF. The CDR3 DNA follows: TGCGCCAGCAGCTTTTTCCCTGGAGCCTCTGGAAACACCATATATTTT.